What follows are 29 T cell receptor beta chains derived from one specimen sequenced in a study of blood T cell repertoires in COVID-19. Generated by immunoSEQ multiplex PCR, the TCRdb table keeps only in-frame clones and is missing some. In the table there are 90,000 to 100,000 clones, just under 90% of which are singletons. Sequences were obtained from peripheral blood. Receptors originate from a human donor in a cohort sampled during active COVID-19.

This chain links TRBV27 with TRBJ1-1; tentatively, D is TRBD1 (6 bases). Trimming pared 3 bases from V and 0 bases from J, leaving 17 bases between. This CDR3 contains 17 residues. CDR1 MNHEY and CDR2 SMNVEV come from the germline V gene (reference sequence). CDR3: CASSFSRGGGMNTEAFF. Here the CDR3 DNA reads TGTGCCAGCAGTTTCTCCAGGGGCGGGGGCATGAACACTGAAGCTTTCTTT.

V usage is TRBV10-3 and J usage is TRBJ2-3, with 13 positions matching TRBD2. CDR3 size: 17 residues. Germline CDR1 is ENHRY and CDR2 is SYGVKD. Trimming removed 4 bases from V and 1 base from J; junction bases left unmatched: 5. The CDR3 DNA sequence: TGTGCCATCAGTGTCGGGACTAGCGGGGTTGGCACAGATACGCAGTATTTT. The encoded protein is CAISVGTSGVGTDTQYF.

The V call is TRBV7-8, the J call TRBJ1-2, with a tentative D call TRBD1 (6 bases). CDR1 is SGHVS and CDR2 is FQNEAQ in the germline V gene. The CDR3 length is 15 residues. V shed 4 bases and J shed 2 bases, with 14 bases lying between them. The CDR3 nucleotides are TGTGCCAGCAGCTCAGAGGACAGAACCAACTATGGCTACACCTTC. Translating it yields CASSSEDRTNYGYTF.

This chain uses TRBV11-2 with TRBJ1-5; possible D gene TRBD1, 6 bases. Germline V lookup: CDR1 SGHAT, CDR2 FQNNGV. Trimming left V 2 bases short and J 7 bases short, with 12 bases between. This CDR3 comprises 14 residues. CDR3 nucleotides: TGTGCCAGCAGCTTACAGGACAGAAGGCAGCCCCAGCATTTT. The encoded protein is CASSLQDRRQPQHF.

This rearrangement joins TRBV9 to TRBJ1-5; D remains unclear. This CDR3 is 15 amino acids long. The germline V gene has CDR1 SGDLS and CDR2 YYNGEE. Trimming took off 0 bases at V and 0 bases at J, with 7 bases between the two ends. As DNA, the CDR3 is TGTGCCAGCAGCGTAGCCGGGAATAGCAATCAGCCCCAGCATTTT. Translated: CASSVAGNSNQPQHF.

This chain uses TRBV6-5 with TRBJ1-2; D may be TRBD1 (6 bases). Germline V gives CDR1 MNHEY, CDR2 SVGAGI. V was clipped by 5 bases and J by 7 bases, with 11 bases between them. This CDR3 comprises 12 residues. CDR3 coding DNA: TGTGCCAGCAGTCCCGGACAGACTGGCTACACCTTC. It yields the protein CASSPGQTGYTF.

The V and J genes are TRBV5-5 and TRBJ2-7, with 13 bases aligning to TRBD2. The CDR3 runs 16 residues. The V gene end was trimmed by 0 bases and the J gene end by 6 bases; junction bases not matched to a gene: 6. Germline CDR1 SGHKS, CDR2 YYEKEE (reference sequence). The CDR3 is CASSLEGLAGSREQYF. CDR3 coding DNA: TGTGCCAGCAGCTTGGAGGGACTAGCGGGATCCCGCGAGCAGTACTTC.

The V gene is TRBV4-2, the J gene TRBJ1-5; possible D gene TRBD1, 6 bases. In germline, CDR1 is LGHNA, CDR2 YNFKEQ. The CDR3 has 15 residues. With 4 bases removed from V and 7 bases from J, the gap between germline ends came to 17 bases. The CDR3 protein is CASSLLQEGEQPQHF. The CDR3 DNA follows: TGTGCCAGCAGCCTATTACAAGAGGGGGAACAGCCCCAGCATTTT.

This rearrangement joins TRBV6-6 to TRBJ2-5, with D possibly matching TRBD2 (5 bases). Per germline, CDR1 MNHNY and CDR2 SVGAGI (reference sequence). CDR3 length: 15 amino acids. V was trimmed by 0 bases and J by 5 bases, leaving 13 bases between them. The CDR3 region has the DNA TGTGCCAGCAGTTACTCGAGTCCGGGAATGGAGACCCAGTACTTC. It translates to CASSYSSPGMETQYF.

Turning to this clone: Additional DNA sequences in this sample encode the identical CDR3. The V gene is TRBV19, the J gene TRBJ2-7, with 9 bases lining up with TRBD1. V was clipped by 1 base and J by 2 bases; unmatched bases: 3. CDR3 length equals 15 residues. In germline, CDR1 is LNHDA, CDR2 SQIVND (reference sequence). CDR3 nucleotide sequence: TGTGCCAGTAGTATAGGGGGACAGGGAACCTACGAGCAGTACTTC. Protein: CASSIGGQGTYEQYF.

The chain recombines TRBV5-1 with TRBJ1-4, with a possible D match to TRBD1 (5 bases). V gave up 0 bases and J gave up 8 bases, with 11 bases separating them. The germline gives CDR1 SGHRS, CDR2 YFSETQ. The CDR3 has 14 amino acids. The CDR3 spells CASSLGDGGEKLFF. The CDR3 coding sequence is TGCGCCAGCAGCTTGGGAGATGGGGGGGAAAAACTGTTTTTT.

This clone was observed once. The gene calls are TRBV4-1 and TRBJ2-2; a weak D match, TRBD1 (6 bases). With 3 bases removed from V and 7 bases from J, the gap between germline ends came to 9 bases. CDR1 and CDR2 from the germline V gene are MGHRA and YSYEKL. The CDR3 has 13 amino acids. This CDR3 is CASSQGAVGELFF. As DNA, the CDR3 is TGCGCCAGCAGCCAGGGGGCCGTCGGGGAGCTGTTTTTT.

DNA of the CDR3: TGTGCCAGCAGCCCCTCTAGCGGGGGGACCTCCTACGAGCAGTACTTC. It yields the protein CASSPSSGGTSYEQYF. The chain is built from TRBV5-4 and TRBJ2-7; 11 positions agree with TRBD2. The J segment lost 0 bases and the V segment lost 4 bases, leaving 6 bases of the junction unmatched. The CDR3 is 16 amino acids. Germline-derived CDR1 and CDR2 are SGHNT and YYREEE (reference sequence).

The V call is TRBV24-1, the J call TRBJ2-2, with 12 positions matching TRBD2. Looked up from germline, CDR1 is KGHDR and CDR2 is SFDVKD. The CDR3 sequence is 14 residues long. V lost 7 bases and J lost 9; bases outside the gene matches: 5. In DNA, the CDR3 is TGTGCCACCAGCCGGACTAGCGGGAACCGGGAGCTGTTTTTT. Translation gives CATSRTSGNRELFF.

This clone was recorded only once. V usage is TRBV2 and J usage is TRBJ1-1; the D gene is possibly TRBD1 (5 bases). V lost 7 bases, J lost 6 bases, and 15 bases lay in between. The V gene's germline CDR1 is SNHLY and CDR2 FYNNEI. The CDR3 consists of 13 residues. The DNA for the CDR3 is TGTGCCAGCACCGAGGAGGGGTTCGCTGAAGCTTTCTTT. Protein sequence: CASTEEGFAEAFF.

The gene calls are TRBV6-5 and TRBJ2-1, with TRBD2 matching over 8 bases. Trimming removed 2 bases from V and 4 bases from J; junction bases left unmatched: 7. The CDR3 runs 16 residues. The V gene's germline CDR1 is MNHEY and CDR2 SVGAGI. CDR3 DNA: TGTGCCAGCAGTTACAGGTCGGGAGGGCCTTACAATGAGCAGTTCTTC. Translating it yields CASSYRSGGPYNEQFF.

DNA of the CDR3: TGTGCCAGCGGGGAACACAGGGGCCCTACTGAATCTTACACTGAAGCTTTCTTT. This gives the protein CASGEHRGPTESYTEAFF. The rearrangement links TRBV9 to TRBJ1-1; 7 nucleotides agree with TRBD1. V gave up 7 bases and J gave up 3 bases; unmatched junction bases: 21. Germline CDR1 SGDLS, CDR2 YYNGEE. The CDR3 spans 18 residues.

The chain recombines TRBV5-4 with TRBJ1-4; 8 nucleotides line up with TRBD1. Germline V gene sequence: CDR1 SGHNT, CDR2 YYREEE (reference sequence). With 4 bases clipped from V and 5 bases from J, the junction kept 7 bases outside the gene matches. This CDR3 region has 15 residues. The CDR3 sequence is CASSLGGQGNEKLFF. The CDR3 DNA reads TGTGCCAGCAGCCTTGGCGGACAGGGCAATGAAAAACTGTTTTTT.

The chain uses TRBV21-1 and TRBJ1-2; TRBD1, the table's D call, lacks a check against the DNA. TRBV21-1 is a documented pseudogene. The CDR3 consists of 12 residues. The CDR3 sequence: CTPQGSNYGYTF. The CDR3 nucleotides read TGTACTCCGCAGGGGTCTAACTATGGCTACACCTTC.

This sequence joins TRBV13 and TRBJ2-7; 10 bases match TRBD1. Germline CDR1 is PRHDT and CDR2 is FYEKMQ (reference sequence). This CDR3 is built from 15 residues. V lost 4 bases to trimming and J lost 2 bases; unmatched junction nucleotides: 5. The CDR3 DNA is TGTGCCAGCAGCTCAGACGGGACAGGGGCCTACGAGCAGTACTTC. Amino acid sequence: CASSSDGTGAYEQYF.

A single count supports this clone. The chain couples TRBV19 to TRBJ1-3; possible D gene TRBD1, 5 bases. This CDR3 contains 18 residues. The germline V and J ends were trimmed by 2 bases and 2 bases, with 19 bases remaining between them. Germline-derived CDR1 and CDR2 are LNHDA and SQIVND (reference sequence). The CDR3 DNA reads as TGTGCCAGTAGTATATCCCACCTGGACGCGGGACCTGGAAACACCATATATTTT. As protein: CASSISHLDAGPGNTIYF.

The CDR3 here is CASSESVSGQSGELFF. Here the CDR3 DNA reads TGCGCCAGCAGTGAGTCGGTATCAGGGCAGAGCGGGGAGCTGTTTTTT. The rearrangement links TRBV10-1 to TRBJ2-2; D possibly corresponds to TRBD1 (5 bases). There are 16 residues in the CDR3. Germline V gene data show CDR1 as WNHNN and CDR2 as SYGVQD (reference sequence). Between the trimmed V and J ends, which lost 0 bases and 7 bases, there was a span of 15 bases.

The chain links TRBV4-1 to TRBJ2-5, with 10 bases fitting TRBD2. Germline lookup yields CDR1 MGHRA and CDR2 YSYEKL. The V and J ends lost 3 bases and 3 bases, in that order; junction bases with no gene match: 7. CDR3 size: 16 residues. CDR3 in DNA: TGCGCCAGCAGCCATAAGCCTAGCGGGGGAAAAGAGACCCAGTACTTC. This codes for CASSHKPSGGKETQYF.

The V and J genes are TRBV29-1 and TRBJ1-2, with D unclear. Germline lookup yields CDR1 SQVTM and CDR2 ANQGSEA. Trimming cost V 0 bases and J 8 bases, with 10 bases left between them. CDR3 length equals 12 residues. The CDR3 reads CSVEDRHGGYTF. For the CDR3, the DNA is TGCAGCGTTGAAGACCGACACGGAGGCTACACCTTC.

The chain has TRBV27 and TRBJ2-1; 12 bases align to TRBD2. The trim removed 2 bases at V and 3 bases at J, leaving 11 bases unmatched. The CDR3 covers 19 residues. Looked up from germline, CDR1 is MNHEY and CDR2 is SMNVEV (reference sequence). The CDR3 nucleotides are TGTGCCAGCAGTTTAACCCCCCTAGCGGGAGGGCCCCGCTACAATGAGCAGTTCTTC. It encodes CASSLTPLAGGPRYNEQFF.

The rearrangement links TRBV7-9 to TRBJ2-5; a possible D gene is TRBD2 (6 bases). Trimming removed 1 base at V and 5 bases at J, with 11 bases between. This CDR3 has 14 amino acids. Germline CDR1 SEHNR, CDR2 FQNEAQ (reference sequence). The CDR3 spells CASSLVAGRETQYF. The CDR3 bases are TGTGCCAGCAGCTTAGTTGCGGGGAGGGAGACCCAGTACTTC.

This clone was observed once. The J gene is TRBJ1-2, the V gene TRBV5-1; TRBD1 aligns across 9 bases. V shed 0 bases and J 8 bases; nucleotides not matched to a gene: 8. Germline lookup yields CDR1 SGHRS and CDR2 YFSETQ. The CDR3 is 15 residues long. The CDR3 loop is CASSLDGTGFGGYTF. In DNA form, the CDR3 reads TGCGCCAGCAGCTTGGACGGGACAGGGTTTGGGGGCTACACCTTC.

The chain combines TRBV4-3 with TRBJ1-2, with unresolved D. Trimming took off 0 bases at V and 1 base at J, with 9 bases between the two ends. Germline V gene sequence: CDR1 LGHNA, CDR2 YSLEER. This CDR3 has 15 amino acids. The CDR3 DNA reads as TGCGCCAGCAGCCAAGATGCGTCGATTAACTATGGCTACACCTTC. It codes for CASSQDASINYGYTF.

This clone has just one count. The rearrangement uses TRBV6-5 and TRBJ2-2, with 8 positions matching TRBD1. With V trimmed by 0 bases and J by 14 bases, 11 bases remained unmatched. Looked up from germline, CDR1 is MNHEY and CDR2 is SVGAGI. CDR3 length: 15 residues. CDR3 DNA sequence: TGTGCCAGCAGTTACTCCCGGACAGGGCCCGATAGTCTGTTTTTT. Amino acids: CASSYSRTGPDSLFF.